A single TCR beta chain is shown here with its context. What it binds is unknown. This table comes from immunoSEQ multiplex PCR, and its TCRdb copy is limited to in-frame clones, with some not included. The sample carries under 85,000 clones, approximately 84% recorded once. The record originates from a study of OX40 agonist ivuxolimab in advanced cancers. Study at large: Head and neck, renal cell, melanoma or hepatocellular carcinoma were the cancers that dose-escalation patients had. One patient with hepatocellular carcinoma and two with cutaneous melanoma, three in all, had partial responses. Study-wide results and caveats: Normalized expansion of T-cell clones was also low for some nonresponders. Relative to CD4+ cells, CD8+ T cells on average had more expanded clones.

The TCR sequence derives from an adult with an advanced solid tumor such as melanoma, head and neck, liver or kidney cancer. Sequenced material: CD4+ or CD8+ T cells sorted from blood, taken in a trial of the OX40 agonist ivuxolimab.

The CDR3 reads CASSLQLAGSYEQYF. DNA for the CDR3: TGCGCCAGCAGCTTGCAACTAGCGGGCTCCTACGAGCAGTACTTC. The chain recombines TRBV5-1 with TRBJ2-7; TRBD2 aligns across 9 bases. Germline-derived CDR1 and CDR2 are SGHRS and YFSETQ. The V segment lost 1 base and the J segment 0 bases; nucleotides outside the gene matches: 2. The CDR3 is 15 residues long. Supplemented by reference TRBV5-1 and TRBJ2-7, the full variable domain reads KAGVTQTPRYLIKTRGQQVTLSCSPISGHRSVSWYQQTPGQGLQFLFEYFSETQRNKGNFPGRFSGRQFSNSRSEMNVSTLELGDSALYLCASSLQLAGSYEQYFGPGTRLTVT.